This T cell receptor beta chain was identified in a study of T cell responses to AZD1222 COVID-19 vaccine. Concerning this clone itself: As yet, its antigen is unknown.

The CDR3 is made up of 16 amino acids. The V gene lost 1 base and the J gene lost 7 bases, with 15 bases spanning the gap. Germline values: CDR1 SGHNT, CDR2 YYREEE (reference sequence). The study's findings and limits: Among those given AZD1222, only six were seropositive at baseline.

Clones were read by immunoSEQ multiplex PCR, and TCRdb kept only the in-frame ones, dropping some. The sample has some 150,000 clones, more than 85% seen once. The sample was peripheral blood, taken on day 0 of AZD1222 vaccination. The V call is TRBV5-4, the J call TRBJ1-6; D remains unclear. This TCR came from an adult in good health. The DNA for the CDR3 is TGTGCCAGCAGCTTGACCGGAGGCCACGGAAATTCACCCCTCCACTTT. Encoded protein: CASSLTGGHGNSPLHF.